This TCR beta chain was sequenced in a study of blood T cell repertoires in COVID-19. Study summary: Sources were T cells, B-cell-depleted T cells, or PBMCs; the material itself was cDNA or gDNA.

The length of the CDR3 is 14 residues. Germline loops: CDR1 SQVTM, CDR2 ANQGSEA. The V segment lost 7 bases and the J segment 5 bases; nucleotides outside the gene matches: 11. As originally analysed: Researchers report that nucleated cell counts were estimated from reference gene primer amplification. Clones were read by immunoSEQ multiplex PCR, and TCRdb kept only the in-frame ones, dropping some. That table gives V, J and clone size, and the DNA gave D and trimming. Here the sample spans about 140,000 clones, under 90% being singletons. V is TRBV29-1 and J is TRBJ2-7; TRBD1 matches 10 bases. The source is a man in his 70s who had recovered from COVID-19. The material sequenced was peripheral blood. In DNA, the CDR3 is TGCAGCGCTGTATACGGGACAGGGGACCACGAGCAGTACTTC. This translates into CSAVYGTGDHEQYF.